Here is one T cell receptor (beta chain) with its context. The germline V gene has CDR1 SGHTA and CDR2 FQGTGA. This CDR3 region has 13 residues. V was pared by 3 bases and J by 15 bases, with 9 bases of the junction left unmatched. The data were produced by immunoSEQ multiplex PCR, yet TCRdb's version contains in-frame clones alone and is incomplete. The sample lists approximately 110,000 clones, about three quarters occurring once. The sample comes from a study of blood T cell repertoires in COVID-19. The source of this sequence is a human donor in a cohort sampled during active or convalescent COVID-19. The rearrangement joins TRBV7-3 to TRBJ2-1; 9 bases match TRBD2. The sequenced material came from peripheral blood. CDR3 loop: CASSFDSSGNPFF. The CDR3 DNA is TGTGCCAGCAGCTTTGACTCTAGCGGGAACCCGTTCTTC.